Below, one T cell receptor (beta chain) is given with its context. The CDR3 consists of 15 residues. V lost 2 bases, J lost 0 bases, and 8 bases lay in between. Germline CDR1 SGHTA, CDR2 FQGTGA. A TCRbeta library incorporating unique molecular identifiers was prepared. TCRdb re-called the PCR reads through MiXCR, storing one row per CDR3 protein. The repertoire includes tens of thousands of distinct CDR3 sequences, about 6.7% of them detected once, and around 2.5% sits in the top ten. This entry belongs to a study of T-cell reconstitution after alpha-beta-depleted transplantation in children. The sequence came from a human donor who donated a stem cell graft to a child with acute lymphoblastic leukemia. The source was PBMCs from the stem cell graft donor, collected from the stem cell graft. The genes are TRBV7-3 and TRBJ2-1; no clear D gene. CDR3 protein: CASSLEPSSYNEQFF. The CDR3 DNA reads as TGTGCCAGCAGCTTAGAACCAAGCTCCTACAATGAGCAGTTCTTC. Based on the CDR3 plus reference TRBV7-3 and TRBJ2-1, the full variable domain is GAGVSQTPSNKVTEKGKYVELRCDPISGHTALYWYRQSLGQGPEFLIYFQGTGAADDSGLPNDRFFAVRPEGSVSTLKIQRTERGDSAVYLCASSLEPSSYNEQFFGPGTRLTVL.